This TCR beta chain was identified during a study of cytomegalovirus exposure and HLA in healthy donors. The PCR had 60 Vbeta and 13 Jbeta primers. This table comes from immunoSEQ multiplex PCR, and its TCRdb copy is limited to in-frame clones, with some not included. This sample carries some 98,000 clones, roughly three quarters of them seen once, and the ten largest clones take less than 10%. Study outcomes and limitations: Rare sequences made up most TCRs, while some public TCRs were found in many donors.

Of note for this clone: Antigen specificity is unknown.

Looked up from germline, CDR1 is MNHEY and CDR2 is SMNVEV (reference sequence). This CDR3 is 12 amino acids long. The V and J ends lost 4 bases and 4 bases, in that order; junction bases with no gene match: 1. What was sequenced was PBMCs. The chain uses TRBV27 and TRBJ2-7, with 7 bases fitting TRBD1. This sequence was found in a female donor in good health and CMV-seronegative. This chain's CDR3 is CASSSQGYEQYF. The CDR3 nucleotides read TGTGCCAGCAGTTCACAGGGGTACGAGCAGTACTTC.